These T cell receptor beta chains were read from a single sample in a study of metastatic and nonmetastatic thyroid tumors. Through MiXCR, TCRdb re-clonotyped the PCR reads. The table has tens of thousands of clones, roughly 19% seen once; the top ten hold roughly two fifths. Sequenced sample: blood. These receptors were collected from a female donor with papillary thyroid cancer or a benign thyroid nodule (not recorded which). Some clones in this sample may be carry-over from other donors' samples. Both conserved end residues are part of each CDR3.

>TRBV11-2|15|TRBJ2-3
CASSSSRRGTDTQYF
>TRBV20-1|11|TRBJ1-1
CSVKGIPEAFF
>TRBV28|14|TRBJ1-2
CASSSDQGARGYTF
>TRBV30|16|TRBJ1-6
CASQGKGSSYNSPLHF
>TRBV20-1|14|TRBJ1-1
CSARDSWTGPEAFF
>TRBV20-1|15|TRBJ2-3
CSARGAGGGADTQYF
>TRBV11-2|17|TRBJ2-3
CASSLLSGRKNIDTQYF
>TRBV6-1|15|TRBJ2-3
CASSESGRNTYTQYF
>TRBV3-1|15|TRBJ2-2
CASSPAGPNTGELFF
>TRBV19|14|TRBJ1-1
CASSADADRSIAFF
>TRBV20-1|15|TRBJ1-2
CSARGSGQGVYGYTF
>TRBV9|15|TRBJ2-3
CASSAQGQGADTQYF
>TRBV2|16|TRBJ2-1
CASRLTGTLTYNEQFF
>TRBV5-6|16|TRBJ2-5
CASSERIQGQFSKLYF
>TRBV9|15|TRBJ1-3
CASSVGGSSGNTIYF
>TRBV20-1|14|TRBJ2-1
CSAQRENSYNEQFF
>TRBV15|16|TRBJ2-3
CATSRDGRGREDTQYF
>TRBV30|14|TRBJ2-5
CAWGDRGFQETQYF
>TRBV30|13|TRBJ1-2
CAWSVGYNYGYTF
>TRBV4-1|12|TRBJ2-7
CASSQGAHEQYF
>TRBV6-4|20|TRBJ2-5
CASSPQSPKPGTSAQETQYF
>TRBV10-2|14|TRBJ2-3
CASSDPGGTNTQYF